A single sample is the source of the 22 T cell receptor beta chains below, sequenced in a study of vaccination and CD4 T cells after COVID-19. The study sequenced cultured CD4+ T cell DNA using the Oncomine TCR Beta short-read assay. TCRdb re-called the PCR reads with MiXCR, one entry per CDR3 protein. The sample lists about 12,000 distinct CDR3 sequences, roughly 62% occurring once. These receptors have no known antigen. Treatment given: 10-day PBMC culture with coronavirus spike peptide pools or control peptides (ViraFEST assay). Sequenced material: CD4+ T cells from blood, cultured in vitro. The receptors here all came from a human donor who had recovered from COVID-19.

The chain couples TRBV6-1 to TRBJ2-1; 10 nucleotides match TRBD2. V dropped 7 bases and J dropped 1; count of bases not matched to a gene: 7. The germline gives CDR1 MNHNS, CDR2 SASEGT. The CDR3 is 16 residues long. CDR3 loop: CASTSLAGVSYNEQFF. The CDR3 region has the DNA TGTGCCAGCACCTCCCTAGCGGGAGTTTCCTACAATGAGCAGTTCTTC.

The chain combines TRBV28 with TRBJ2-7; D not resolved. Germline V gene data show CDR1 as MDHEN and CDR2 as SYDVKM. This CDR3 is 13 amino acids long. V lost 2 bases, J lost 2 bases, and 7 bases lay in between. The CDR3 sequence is CASSLAGPYEQYF. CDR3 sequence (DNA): TGTGCCAGCAGTTTAGCAGGACCCTACGAGCAGTACTTC.

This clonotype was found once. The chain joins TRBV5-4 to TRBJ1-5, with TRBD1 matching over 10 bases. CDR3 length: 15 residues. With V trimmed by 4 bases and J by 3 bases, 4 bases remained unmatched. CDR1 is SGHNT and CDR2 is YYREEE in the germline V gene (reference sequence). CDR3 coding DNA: TGTGCCAGCAGCGCGGGACAGGGGTTCAATCAGCCCCAGCATTTT. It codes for CASSAGQGFNQPQHF.

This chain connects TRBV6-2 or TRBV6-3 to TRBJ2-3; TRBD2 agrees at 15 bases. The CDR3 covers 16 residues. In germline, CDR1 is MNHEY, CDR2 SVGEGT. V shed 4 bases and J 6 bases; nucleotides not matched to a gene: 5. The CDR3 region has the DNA TGTGCCAGCAGTTGGGGACTAGCGGGAGGACAGGATACGCAGTATTTT. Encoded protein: CASSWGLAGGQDTQYF.

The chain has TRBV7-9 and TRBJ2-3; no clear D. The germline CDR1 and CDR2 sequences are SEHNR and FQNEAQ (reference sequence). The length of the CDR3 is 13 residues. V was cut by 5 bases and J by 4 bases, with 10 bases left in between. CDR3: CASSQSGSDTQYF. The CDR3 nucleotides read TGTGCCAGCAGCCAATCAGGATCAGATACGCAGTATTTT.

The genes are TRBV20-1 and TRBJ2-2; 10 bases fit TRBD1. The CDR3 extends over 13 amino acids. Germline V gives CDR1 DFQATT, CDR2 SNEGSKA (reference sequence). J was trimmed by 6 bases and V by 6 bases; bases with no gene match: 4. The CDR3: CSAYGQGAGELFF. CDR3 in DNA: TGCAGTGCCTATGGACAGGGGGCCGGGGAGCTGTTTTTT.

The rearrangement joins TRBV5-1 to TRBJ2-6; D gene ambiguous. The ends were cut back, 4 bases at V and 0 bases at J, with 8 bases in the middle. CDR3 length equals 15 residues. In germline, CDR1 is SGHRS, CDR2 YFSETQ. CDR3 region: CASSQAFSGANVLTF. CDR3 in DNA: TGCGCCAGCAGCCAGGCCTTCTCTGGGGCCAACGTCCTGACTTTC. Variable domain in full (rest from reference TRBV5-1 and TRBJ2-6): KAGVTQTPRYLIKTRGQQVTLSCSPISGHRSVSWYQQTPGQGLQFLFEYFSETQRNKGNFPGRFSGRQFSNSRSEMNVSTLELGDSALYLCASSQAFSGANVLTFGAGSRLTVL.

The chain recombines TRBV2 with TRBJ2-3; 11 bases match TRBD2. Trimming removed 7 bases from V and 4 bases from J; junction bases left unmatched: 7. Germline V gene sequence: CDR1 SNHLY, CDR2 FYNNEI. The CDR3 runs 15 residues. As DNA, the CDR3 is TGTGCCAGCAAGTCTACTAGCGGGAGCCCAGATACGCAGTATTTT. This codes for CASKSTSGSPDTQYF.

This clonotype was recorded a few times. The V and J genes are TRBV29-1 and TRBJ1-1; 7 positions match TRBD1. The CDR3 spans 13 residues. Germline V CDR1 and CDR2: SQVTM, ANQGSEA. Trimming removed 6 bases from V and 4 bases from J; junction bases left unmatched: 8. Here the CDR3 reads CSVLTGVSTEAFF. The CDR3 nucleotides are TGCAGCGTACTTACAGGGGTGAGCACTGAAGCTTTCTTT.

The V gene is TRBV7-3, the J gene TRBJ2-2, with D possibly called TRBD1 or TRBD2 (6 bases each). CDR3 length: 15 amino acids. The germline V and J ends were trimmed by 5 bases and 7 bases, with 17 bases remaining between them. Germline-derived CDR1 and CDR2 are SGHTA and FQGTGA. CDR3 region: CASSQSGALDGELFF. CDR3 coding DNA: TGTGCCAGCAGCCAGTCGGGGGCGCTGGACGGGGAGCTGTTTTTT. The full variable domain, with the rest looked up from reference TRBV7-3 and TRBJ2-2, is GAGVSQTPSNKVTEKGKYVELRCDPISGHTALYWYRQSLGQGPEFLIYFQGTGAADDSGLPNDRFFAVRPEGSVSTLKIQRTERGDSAVYLCASSQSGALDGELFFGEGSRLTVL.

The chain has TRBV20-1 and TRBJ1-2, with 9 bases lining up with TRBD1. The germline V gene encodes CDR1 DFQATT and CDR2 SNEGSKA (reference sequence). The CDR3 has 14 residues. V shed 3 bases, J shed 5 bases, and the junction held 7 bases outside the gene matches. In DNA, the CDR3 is TGCAGTGCTAGCCCGGGACAGGGAATATATGGCTACACCTTC. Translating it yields CSASPGQGIYGYTF.

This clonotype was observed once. The chain's CDR3 is CASTQGGSSYNEQFF. CDR3 nucleotide sequence: TGTGCCAGTACGCAGGGCGGAAGCTCCTACAATGAGCAGTTCTTC. The chain uses TRBV19 and TRBJ2-1; D might be TRBD1 (5 bases). CDR3 size: 15 residues. In germline, CDR1 is LNHDA, CDR2 SQIVND (reference sequence). Trimming stripped 7 bases from V and 0 bases from J, with 13 bases between.

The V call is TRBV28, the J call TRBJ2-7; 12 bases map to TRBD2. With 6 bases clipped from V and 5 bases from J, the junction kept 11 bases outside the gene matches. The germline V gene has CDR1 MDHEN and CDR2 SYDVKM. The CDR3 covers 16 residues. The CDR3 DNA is TGTGCCAGCAGCGCCCCCAGACTAGCGGGAGCTGACGAGCAGTACTTC. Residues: CASSAPRLAGADEQYF.

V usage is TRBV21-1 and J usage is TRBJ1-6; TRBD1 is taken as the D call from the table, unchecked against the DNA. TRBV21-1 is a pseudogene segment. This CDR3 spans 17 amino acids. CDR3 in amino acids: CASSKGGQTGNNSPLHF. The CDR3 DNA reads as TGTGCCAGCAGCAAAGGGGGCCAGACTGGCAACAATTCACCCCTCCACTTT.

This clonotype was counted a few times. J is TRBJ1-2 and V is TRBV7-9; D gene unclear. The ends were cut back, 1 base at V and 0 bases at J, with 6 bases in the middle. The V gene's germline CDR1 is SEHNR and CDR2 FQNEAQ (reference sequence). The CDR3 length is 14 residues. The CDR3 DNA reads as TGTGCCAGCAGCTTAGGAGTAGCTAACTATGGCTACACCTTC. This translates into CASSLGVANYGYTF.

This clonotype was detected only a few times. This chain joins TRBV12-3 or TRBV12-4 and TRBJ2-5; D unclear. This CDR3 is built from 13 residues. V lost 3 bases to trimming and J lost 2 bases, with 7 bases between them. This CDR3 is CASSFASQETQYF. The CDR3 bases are TGTGCCAGCAGTTTTGCTAGTCAAGAGACCCAGTACTTC.

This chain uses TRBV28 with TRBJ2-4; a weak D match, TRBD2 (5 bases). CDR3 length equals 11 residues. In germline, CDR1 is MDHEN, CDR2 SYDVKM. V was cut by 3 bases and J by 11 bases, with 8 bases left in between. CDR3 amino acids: CASSFPGVQYF. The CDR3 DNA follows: TGTGCCAGCAGTTTTCCCGGGGTTCAGTACTTC.

Here the CDR3 DNA reads TGTGCCTGGAGTGTAGAATGGGAAACTGAAGCTTTCTTT. It specifies CAWSVEWETEAFF. J is TRBJ1-1 and V is TRBV30, with D unclear. Germline V CDR1 and CDR2: GTSNPN, SVGIG (reference sequence). The V end lost 0 bases, the J end lost 5 bases, and 10 bases lay between the germline ends. The length of the CDR3 is 13 residues.

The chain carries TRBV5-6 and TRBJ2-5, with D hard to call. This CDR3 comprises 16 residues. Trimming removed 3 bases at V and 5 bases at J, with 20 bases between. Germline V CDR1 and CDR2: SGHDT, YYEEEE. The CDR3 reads CASSSPSLKVVETQYF. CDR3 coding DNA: TGTGCCAGCAGCTCCCCCTCTCTCAAGGTGGTCGAGACCCAGTACTTC.

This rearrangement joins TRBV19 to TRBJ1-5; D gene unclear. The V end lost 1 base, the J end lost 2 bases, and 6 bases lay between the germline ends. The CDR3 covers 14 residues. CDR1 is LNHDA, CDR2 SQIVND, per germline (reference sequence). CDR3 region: CASSIGHGNQPQHF. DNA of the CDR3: TGTGCCAGTAGTATAGGGCACGGCAATCAGCCCCAGCATTTT. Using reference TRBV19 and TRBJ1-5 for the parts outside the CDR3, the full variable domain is DGGITQSPKYLFRKEGQNVTLSCEQNLNHDAMYWYRQDPGQGLRLIYYSQIVNDFQKGDIAEGYSVSREKKESFPLTVTSAQKNPTAFYLCASSIGHGNQPQHFGDGTRLSIL.

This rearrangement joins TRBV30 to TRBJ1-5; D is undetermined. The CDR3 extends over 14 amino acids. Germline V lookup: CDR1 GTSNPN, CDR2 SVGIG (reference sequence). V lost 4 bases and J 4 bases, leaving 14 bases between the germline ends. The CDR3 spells CAWNSGLANQPQHF. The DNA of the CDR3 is TGTGCCTGGAATTCTGGCCTCGCAAATCAGCCCCAGCATTTT.

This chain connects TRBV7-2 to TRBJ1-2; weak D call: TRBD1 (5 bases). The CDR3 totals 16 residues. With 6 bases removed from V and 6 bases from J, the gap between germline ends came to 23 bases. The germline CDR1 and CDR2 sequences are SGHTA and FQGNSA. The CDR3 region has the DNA TGTGCCAGCAGTAACCGGTCGGACAACATAAAGAATGGCTACACCTTC. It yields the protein CASSNRSDNIKNGYTF.